This TCR beta chain is from a study of blood T cell repertoires in COVID-19. Background on the study: PBMCs, B-cell-depleted T cells, or T cells were the source of the cDNA or gDNA that made up the material.

This CDR3 has 18 amino acids. Germline V gene data show CDR1 as SGHTA and CDR2 as FQGTGA. V shed 5 bases, J shed 6 bases, and the junction held 16 bases outside the gene matches. Sequenced by immunoSEQ multiplex PCR; TCRdb stores in-frame clones only, minus some. This repertoire shows approximately 75,000 clones, around 80% found once; its top ten account for 9.5% to 15%. The genes are TRBV7-3 and TRBJ2-2; 9 bases line up with TRBD2. This sequence was found in a man aged 45 to 65 with COVID-19, enrolled during active disease. The sequenced sample consisted of peripheral blood. CDR3 sequence (DNA): TGTGCCAGCAGCAACCCACCGGGACTAGCCCGCAGGGCCGGGGAGCTGTTTTTT. Translating it yields CASSNPPGLARRAGELFF.